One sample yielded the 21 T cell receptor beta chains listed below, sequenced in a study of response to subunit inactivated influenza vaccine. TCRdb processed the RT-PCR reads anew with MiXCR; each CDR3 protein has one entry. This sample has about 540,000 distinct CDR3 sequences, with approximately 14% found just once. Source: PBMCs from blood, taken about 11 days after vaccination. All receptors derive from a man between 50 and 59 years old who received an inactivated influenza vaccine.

The CDR3 reads CGALFGTGHEKLFF. The CDR3, as DNA: TGCGGGGCTCTCTTCGGGACAGGGCATGAAAAACTGTTTTTT. V gene TRBV20-1 combines with J gene TRBJ1-4; 9 bases are a match to TRBD1. Germline V gene sequence: CDR1 DFQATT, CDR2 SNEGSKA (reference sequence). The CDR3 runs 14 residues.

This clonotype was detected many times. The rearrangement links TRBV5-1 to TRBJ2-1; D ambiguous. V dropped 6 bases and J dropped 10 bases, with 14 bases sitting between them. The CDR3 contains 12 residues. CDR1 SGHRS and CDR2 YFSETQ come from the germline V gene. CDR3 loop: CASINGLAEQFF. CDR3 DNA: TGCGCCAGCATTAACGGTCTCGCGGAGCAGTTCTTC.

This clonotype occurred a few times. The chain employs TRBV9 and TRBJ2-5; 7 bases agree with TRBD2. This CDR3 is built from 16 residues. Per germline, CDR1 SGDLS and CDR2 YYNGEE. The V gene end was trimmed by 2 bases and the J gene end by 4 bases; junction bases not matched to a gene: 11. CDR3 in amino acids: CASSVGGGSKGETQYF. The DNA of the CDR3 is TGTGCCAGCAGCGTTGGAGGCGGGAGTAAAGGAGAGACCCAGTACTTC.

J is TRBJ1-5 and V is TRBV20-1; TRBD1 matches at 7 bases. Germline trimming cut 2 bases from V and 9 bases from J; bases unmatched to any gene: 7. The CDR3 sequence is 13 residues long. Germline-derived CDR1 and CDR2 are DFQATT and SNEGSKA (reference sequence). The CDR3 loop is CSARQTGLPPQHF. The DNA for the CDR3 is TGCAGTGCTAGACAGACAGGGCTTCCGCCCCAGCATTTT.

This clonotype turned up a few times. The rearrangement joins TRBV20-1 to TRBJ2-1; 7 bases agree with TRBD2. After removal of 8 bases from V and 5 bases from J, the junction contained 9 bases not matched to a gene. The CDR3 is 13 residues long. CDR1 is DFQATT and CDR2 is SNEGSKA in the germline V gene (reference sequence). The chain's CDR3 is CSLWLAVNNEQFF. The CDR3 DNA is TGCAGTCTGTGGCTAGCGGTAAACAATGAGCAGTTCTTC.

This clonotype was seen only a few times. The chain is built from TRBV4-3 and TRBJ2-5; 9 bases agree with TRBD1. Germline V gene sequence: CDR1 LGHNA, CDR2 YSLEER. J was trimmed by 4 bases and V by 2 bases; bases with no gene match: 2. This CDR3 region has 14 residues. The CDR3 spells CASSQNRGRETQYF. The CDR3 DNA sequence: TGCGCCAGCAGCCAAAACAGGGGGCGAGAGACCCAGTACTTC.

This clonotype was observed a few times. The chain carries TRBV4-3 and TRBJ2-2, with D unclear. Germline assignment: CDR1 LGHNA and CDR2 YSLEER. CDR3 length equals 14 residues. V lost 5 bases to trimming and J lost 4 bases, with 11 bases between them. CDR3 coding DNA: TGCGCCAGCAGCTACCTCGGGCTCACCGGGGAGCTGTTTTTT. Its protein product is CASSYLGLTGELFF.

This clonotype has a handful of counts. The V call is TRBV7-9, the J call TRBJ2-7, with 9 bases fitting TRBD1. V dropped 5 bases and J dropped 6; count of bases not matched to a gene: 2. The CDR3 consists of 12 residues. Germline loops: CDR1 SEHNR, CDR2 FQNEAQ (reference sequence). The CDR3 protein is CASSMTGGEQYF. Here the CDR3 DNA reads TGTGCCAGCAGCATGACAGGGGGCGAGCAGTACTTC.

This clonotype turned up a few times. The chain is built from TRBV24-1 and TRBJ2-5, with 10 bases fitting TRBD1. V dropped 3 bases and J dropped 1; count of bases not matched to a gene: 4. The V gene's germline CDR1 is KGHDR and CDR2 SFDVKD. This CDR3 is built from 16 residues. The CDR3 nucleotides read TGTGCCACCAGTGATCGGGGACAGGGGACCCAAGAGACCCAGTACTTC. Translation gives CATSDRGQGTQETQYF.

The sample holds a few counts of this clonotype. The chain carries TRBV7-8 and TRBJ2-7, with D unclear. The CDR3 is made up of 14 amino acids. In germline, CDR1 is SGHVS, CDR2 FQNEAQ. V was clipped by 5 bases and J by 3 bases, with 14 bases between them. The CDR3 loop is CASSLMPAIYEQYF. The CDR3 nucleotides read TGTGCCAGCAGCCTAATGCCTGCCATCTACGAGCAGTACTTC.

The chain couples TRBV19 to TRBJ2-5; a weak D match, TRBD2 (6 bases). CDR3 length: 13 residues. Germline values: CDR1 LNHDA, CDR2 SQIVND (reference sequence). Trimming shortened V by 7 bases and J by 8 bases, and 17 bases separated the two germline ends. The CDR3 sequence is CASTPAGLGTQYF. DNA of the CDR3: TGTGCCAGTACCCCGGCGGGGTTGGGAACCCAGTACTTC.

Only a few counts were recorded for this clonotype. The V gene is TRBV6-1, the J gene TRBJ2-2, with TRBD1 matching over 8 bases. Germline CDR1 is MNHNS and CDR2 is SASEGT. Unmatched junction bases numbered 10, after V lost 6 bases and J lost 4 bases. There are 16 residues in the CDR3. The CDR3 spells CASSPWQGAGTGELFF. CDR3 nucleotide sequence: TGTGCCAGCAGCCCCTGGCAGGGGGCAGGCACCGGGGAGCTGTTTTTT.

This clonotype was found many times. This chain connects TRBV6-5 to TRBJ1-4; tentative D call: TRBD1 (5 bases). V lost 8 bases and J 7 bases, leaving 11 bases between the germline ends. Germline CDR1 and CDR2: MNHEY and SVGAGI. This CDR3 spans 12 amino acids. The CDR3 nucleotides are TGTGCCAGCGGGGGGGGACCTGAAAAACTGTTTTTT. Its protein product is CASGGGPEKLFF.

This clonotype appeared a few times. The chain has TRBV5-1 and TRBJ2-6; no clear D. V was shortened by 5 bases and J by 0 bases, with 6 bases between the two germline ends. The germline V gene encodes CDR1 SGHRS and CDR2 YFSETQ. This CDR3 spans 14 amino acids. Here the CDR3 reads CASSPNSGANVLTF. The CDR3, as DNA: TGCGCCAGCAGTCCCAACTCTGGGGCCAACGTCCTGACTTTC. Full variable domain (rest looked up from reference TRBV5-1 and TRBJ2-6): KAGVTQTPRYLIKTRGQQVTLSCSPISGHRSVSWYQQTPGQGLQFLFEYFSETQRNKGNFPGRFSGRQFSNSRSEMNVSTLELGDSALYLCASSPNSGANVLTFGAGSRLTVL.

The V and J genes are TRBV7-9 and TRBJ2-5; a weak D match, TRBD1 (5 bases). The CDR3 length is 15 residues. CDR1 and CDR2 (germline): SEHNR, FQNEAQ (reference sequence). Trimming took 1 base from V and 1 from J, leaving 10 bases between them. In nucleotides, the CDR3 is TGTGCCAGCAGCTTAGTTGGGGCAAGCCAAGAGACCCAGTACTTC. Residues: CASSLVGASQETQYF.

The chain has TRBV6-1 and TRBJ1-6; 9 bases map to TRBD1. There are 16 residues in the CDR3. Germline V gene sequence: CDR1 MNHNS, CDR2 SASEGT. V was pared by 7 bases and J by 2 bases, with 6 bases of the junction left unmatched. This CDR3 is CASTRDRETYNSPLHF. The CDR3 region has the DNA TGTGCCAGCACCCGGGACAGGGAAACCTATAATTCACCCCTCCACTTT.

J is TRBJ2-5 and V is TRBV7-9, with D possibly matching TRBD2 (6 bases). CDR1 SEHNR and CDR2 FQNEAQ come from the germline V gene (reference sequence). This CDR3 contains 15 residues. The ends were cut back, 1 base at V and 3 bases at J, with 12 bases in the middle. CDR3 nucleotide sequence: TGTGCCAGCAGCTTAGTTGTAGCGGCGGAAGAGACCCAGTACTTC. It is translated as CASSLVVAAEETQYF.

CDR3 sequence: CASRGFSGRGTYNEQFF. As DNA, the CDR3 is TGTGCCAGCAGGGGGTTCAGCGGGAGGGGGACCTACAATGAGCAGTTCTTC. The chain has TRBV6-2 or TRBV6-3 and TRBJ2-1; 10 bases are shared with TRBD2. With V trimmed by 6 bases and J by 2 bases, 10 bases remained unmatched. The CDR3 covers 17 residues. Germline V lookup: CDR1 MNHEY, CDR2 SVGEGT.

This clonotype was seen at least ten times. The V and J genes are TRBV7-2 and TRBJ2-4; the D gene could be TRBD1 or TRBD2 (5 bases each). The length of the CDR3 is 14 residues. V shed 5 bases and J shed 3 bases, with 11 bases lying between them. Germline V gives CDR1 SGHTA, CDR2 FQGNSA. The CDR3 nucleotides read TGTGCCAGCAGCACCCCGGGGCGCAAAAACATTCAGTACTTC. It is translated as CASSTPGRKNIQYF.

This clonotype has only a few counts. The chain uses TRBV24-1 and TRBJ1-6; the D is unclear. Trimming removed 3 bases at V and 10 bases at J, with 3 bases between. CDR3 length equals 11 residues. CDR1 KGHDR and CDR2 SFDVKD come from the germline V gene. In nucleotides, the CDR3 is TGTGCCACCAGTGATCTCTCACCCCTCCACTTT. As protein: CATSDLSPLHF.

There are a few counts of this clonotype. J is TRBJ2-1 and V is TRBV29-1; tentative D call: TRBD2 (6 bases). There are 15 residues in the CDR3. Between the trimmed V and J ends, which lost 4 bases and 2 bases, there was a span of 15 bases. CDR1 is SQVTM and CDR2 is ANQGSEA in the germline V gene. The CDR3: CSVGSGSPTYNEQFF. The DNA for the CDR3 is TGCAGCGTTGGTTCCGGGAGCCCTACCTACAATGAGCAGTTCTTC.